The 18 T cell receptor beta chains in this list originate from one sample, sequenced in a study of human T cells and chemical hapten exposure. TCRdb analysed the RACE reads with MiXCR anew, one entry per CDR3 protein. The sample lists tens of thousands of distinct CDR3 sequences; 30% to 35% were seen once. Documented time point: patch test 1, 2 weeks after DPC sensitization. Described treatment: therapeutic diphenylcyclopropenone sensitization with weekly scalp DPC. The input for sequencing was whole blood, taken in connection with sensitization to the hapten diphenylcyclopropenone (DPC). These receptors came from a man aged 35 to 55 with alopecia areata. Some clones in this sample may be carry-over from other donors' samples.

In its sample, this clonotype was seen once. An end of the junction differs from the germline gene, which may be a read error. The chain uses TRBV27 and TRBJ1-1; D not certain. The germline CDR1 and CDR2 sequences are MNHEY and SMNVEV (reference sequence). The CDR3 sequence is 14 residues long. The CDR3 sequence: CASSLAALNTETFF. The CDR3 region has the DNA TGTGCCAGCAGTCTGGCAGCTTTGAACACTGAAACTTTCTTT.

This clonotype was recorded a few times. V usage is TRBV6-5 and J usage is TRBJ2-7; D tentatively reads TRBD1 or TRBD2 (5 bases each). Germline lookup yields CDR1 MNHEY and CDR2 SVGAGI. The V end was cut by 7 bases, the J end by 4 bases, with 17 bases between. This CDR3 spans 14 amino acids. CDR3 nucleotides: TGTGCCAGCACCGGGGACGGCTCAAGGTACGAGCAGTACTTC. Translation gives CASTGDGSRYEQYF.

In its sample, this clonotype was seen a few times. The gene calls are TRBV7-3 and TRBJ2-6; D not resolved. V was cut by 5 bases and J by 0 bases, with 11 bases left in between. Germline CDR1 SGHTA, CDR2 FQGTGA. CDR3 length equals 16 residues. The CDR3: CASSPRGDSGANVLTF. The CDR3 DNA follows: TGTGCCAGCAGCCCCCGAGGCGACTCTGGGGCCAACGTCCTGACTTTC.

This clonotype has just a few counts. J is TRBJ1-4 and V is TRBV7-9; possible D gene TRBD1, 5 bases. This CDR3 is 16 amino acids long. Germline V CDR1 and CDR2: SEHNR, FQNEAQ (reference sequence). Trimming removed 5 bases at V and 6 bases at J, with 19 bases between. CDR3 protein: CASSLKRGVGDEKLFF. CDR3 in DNA: TGTGCCAGCAGCCTTAAACGGGGCGTCGGGGATGAAAAACTGTTTTTT.

The genes are TRBV29-1 and TRBJ2-7; perhaps TRBD1 as D (6 bases). Trimming took 0 bases from V and 7 from J, leaving 13 bases between them. Germline V CDR1 and CDR2: SQVTM, ANQGSEA. This CDR3 region has 13 residues. The CDR3 nucleotides read TGCAGCGTTGAAGATGGACAGCTTCAGGAGCAGTACTTC. Translating gives CSVEDGQLQEQYF.

The chain uses TRBV6-5 and TRBJ1-3; unclear D gene. Germline V gene lookup returns CDR1 MNHEY and CDR2 SVGAGI. Trimming shortened V by 0 bases and J by 0 bases, and 12 bases separated the two germline ends. CDR3 length equals 17 residues. The CDR3 nucleotides are TGTGCCAGCAGTTACTCGCCTAACCCTTACTCTGGAAACACCATATATTTT. This sequence encodes CASSYSPNPYSGNTIYF.

This clonotype appeared a few times. The chain couples TRBV11-2 to TRBJ1-6; 7 bases match TRBD1. V lost 3 bases and J lost 17; bases outside the gene matches: 16. Germline CDR1 reads SGHAT; CDR2 reads FQNNGV. This CDR3 region has 15 residues. CDR3 sequence (DNA): TGTGCCAGCAGCTTTTCGACAGGGAAGGAGTTCGGCTTCCACTTT. It is translated as CASSFSTGKEFGFHF. Variable domain in full (rest from reference TRBV11-2 and TRBJ1-6): EAGVAQSPRYKIIEKRQSVAFWCNPISGHATLYWYQQILGQGPKLLIQFQNNGVVDDSQLPKDRFSAERLKGVDSTLKIQPAKLEDSAVYLCASSFSTGKEFGFHFGNGTRLTVT.

The rearrangement links TRBV7-9 to TRBJ1-4; D is uncertain. The germline CDR1 and CDR2 sequences are SEHNR and FQNEAQ (reference sequence). The CDR3 covers 15 residues. Trimming removed 5 bases at V and 8 bases at J, with 18 bases between. The CDR3 bases are TGTGCCAGCAGCCCAACGGCAGGAGAAACCGAAAAACTGTTTTTT. This translates into CASSPTAGETEKLFF.

This clonotype was observed a few times. This sequence joins TRBV6-5 and TRBJ1-3, with TRBD1 matching over 11 bases. The V and J ends lost 5 bases and 2 bases, in that order; junction bases with no gene match: 5. The CDR3 sequence is 16 residues long. Germline CDR1 MNHEY, CDR2 SVGAGI. The CDR3 nucleotides are TGTGCCAGCAGTAGGGGGGGACAGGGGGCTGGAAACACCATATATTTT. It yields the protein CASSRGGQGAGNTIYF.

This clonotype was seen only a few times. The CDR3 nucleotides read TGCGCCAGCAGCCAAGATACCCAGGGGTCTTCCTATAATTCACCCCTCCACTTT. Amino acids: CASSQDTQGSSYNSPLHF. The gene calls are TRBV4-1 and TRBJ1-6; perhaps TRBD1 as D (6 bases). CDR1 is MGHRA, CDR2 YSYEKL, per germline. This CDR3 comprises 18 residues. Trimming pared 0 bases from V and 1 base from J, leaving 13 bases between.

This chain uses TRBV18 with TRBJ1-5; no clear D gene. Germline V gene sequence: CDR1 KGHSH, CDR2 LQKENI. CDR3 length equals 15 residues. V lost 5 bases, J lost 4 bases, and 15 bases lay in between. Here the CDR3 DNA reads TGTGCCAGCTCAGCCCTGGAGGGTTTTAATCAGCCCCAGCATTTT. Amino acids: CASSALEGFNQPQHF.

This clonotype occurred a few times. The V call is TRBV20-1, the J call TRBJ2-7; 9 bases align to TRBD2. The germline V gene has CDR1 DFQATT and CDR2 SNEGSKA (reference sequence). J was trimmed by 6 bases and V by 6 bases; bases with no gene match: 9. This CDR3 comprises 13 residues. The CDR3 here is CSADIAGVREQYF. In nucleotides, the CDR3 is TGCAGTGCCGATATAGCGGGAGTACGCGAGCAGTACTTC.

The chain has TRBV18 and TRBJ2-5, with 7 bases aligning to TRBD1. Per the germline V gene, CDR1 is KGHSH and CDR2 is LQKENI. The CDR3 runs to 15 residues. J was trimmed by 2 bases and V by 2 bases; bases with no gene match: 5. The CDR3 spells CASSPITGAQETQYF. As DNA, the CDR3 is TGTGCCAGCTCACCAATCACAGGGGCACAAGAGACCCAGTACTTC.

The rearrangement uses TRBV2 and TRBJ2-7; TRBD1 is a possible D gene (5 bases). Germline V lookup: CDR1 SNHLY, CDR2 FYNNEI. The CDR3 length is 12 residues. The V and J ends lost 8 bases and 4 bases respectively, with 12 bases between them. CDR3 nucleotide sequence: TGTGCCAGCGACAGAAAATCTTACGAGCAGTACTTC. It specifies CASDRKSYEQYF.

This clonotype was observed a few times. V usage is TRBV18 and J usage is TRBJ1-2, with D maybe TRBD1 (5 bases). Germline V gene data show CDR1 as KGHSH and CDR2 as LQKENI. CDR3 length equals 16 residues. The V end lost 2 bases, the J end lost 7 bases, and 20 bases lay between the germline ends. The CDR3 coding sequence is TGTGCCAGCTCACCAGGGGGAGCTGGGCCCCTCCTTGGCTACACCTTC. This codes for CASSPGGAGPLLGYTF.

This clonotype was seen only a few times. J is TRBJ2-7 and V is TRBV3-1, with D unclear. The length of the CDR3 is 12 residues. Trimming removed 2 bases at V and 4 bases at J, with 6 bases between. Germline V gives CDR1 LGHDT, CDR2 YNNKEL (reference sequence). CDR3 in amino acids: CASSQSRYEQYF. CDR3 nucleotides: TGTGCCAGCAGCCAAAGCCGATACGAGCAGTACTTC.

The chain employs TRBV10-3 and TRBJ2-3; the D is unclear. The CDR3 is 14 residues long. V lost 10 bases, J lost 0 bases, and 14 bases lay in between. Germline CDR1 and CDR2: ENHRY and SYGVKD. Written as DNA, the CDR3 is TGTGCCACCGTGCGGTCACAGAGCACAGATACGCAGTATTTT. Translating gives CATVRSQSTDTQYF.

In this sample, this clonotype turned up a few times. The chain is built from TRBV7-2 and TRBJ2-2; D possibly corresponds to TRBD2 (5 bases). Germline CDR1 and CDR2: SGHTA and FQGNSA. There are 15 residues in the CDR3. The ends were cut back, 5 bases at V and 3 bases at J, with 13 bases in the middle. In DNA form, the CDR3 reads TGTGCCAGCAGCCTGCTCCCAGCGGACACCGGGGAGCTGTTTTTT. It specifies CASSLLPADTGELFF.